The next 3 T cell receptor beta chains were all read from a single sample in a study of cytomegalovirus exposure and HLA in healthy donors. A multiplex PCR was run with 60 Vbeta primers and 13 Jbeta primers. Clones were read by immunoSEQ multiplex PCR, and TCRdb kept only the in-frame ones, dropping some. The data contain about 150,000 clones, around 79% of them singletons. The sequenced sample was PBMCs. These receptors all stem from a woman aged 40 to 50 in good health and CMV-seronegative.

This sequence joins TRBV4-1 and TRBJ2-1, with TRBD1 matching over 12 bases. This CDR3 is 15 amino acids long. Germline CDR1 reads MGHRA; CDR2 reads YSYEKL. V gave up 3 bases and J gave up 8 bases; unmatched junction bases: 5. CDR3 nucleotides: TGCGCCAGCAGCCAGACCGGGACAGGGGGCGATGAGCAGTTCTTC. Its translation is CASSQTGTGGDEQFF.

The chain joins TRBV14 to TRBJ1-2; D not resolved. Trimming took 4 bases from V and 3 from J, leaving 9 bases between them. Germline loops: CDR1 SGHDN, CDR2 FVKESK. CDR3 size: 13 residues. CDR3 sequence reads: CASSPKRDYGYTF. Written as DNA, the CDR3 is TGTGCCAGCAGCCCCAAGCGAGACTATGGCTACACCTTC.

The chain is built from TRBV6-1 and TRBJ2-3; 7 positions agree with TRBD1. The CDR3 contains 15 residues. Germline V gene lookup returns CDR1 MNHNS and CDR2 SASEGT. V lost 7 bases and J lost 2; bases outside the gene matches: 9. CDR3 DNA sequence: TGTGCCAGCACTACCCCAGGGGGAACCACAGATACGCAGTATTTT. Translated: CASTTPGGTTDTQYF.